The clone carrying this T cell receptor beta chain was detected ten times or more. The antigen is not known. The CDR3 length is 14 residues. CDR1 and CDR2 from the germline V gene are SGHAT and FQNNGV. The trim removed 4 bases at V and 2 bases at J, leaving 4 bases unmatched. The data originate from a study of HIV-infected children after antiretroviral therapy interruption. Across the whole study: Most children had recorded EBV and CMV exposure. Notes on the study in general: Naive CD4+ CDR3 sharing between time points fell after interruption began. Minor non-naive CD45RA+ populations, like EMRA or stem memory, might contaminate naive sorts.

The TCR library was built from RNA with a 3' RACE protocol and unique molecular identifiers. TCRdb reprocessed the 3' RACE reads via MiXCR and lists one record per CDR3 protein. The repertoire holds roughly 46,000 distinct CDR3 sequences, with approximately 4% as singletons. This sample's treatment: PENTA 11 planned treatment interruption arm or continuous ART arm. Naive CD4+ CD45RA+ CD45RO- T cells were sorted from thawed PBMCs. V and J are TRBV11-2 and TRBJ1-2, with 7 bases matching TRBD1. The starting material was CD45RA+ CD4+ T cells from PBMCs, pooled from several time points, obtained from a donor given antiretroviral therapy, either interrupted or continuous. Subset reported: naive CD4+ CD45RA+ CD45RO- T cells. The sequence was obtained from a pool of human donors with HIV. This CDR3 is CASSSGTANYGYTF. The CDR3 bases are TGTGCCAGCAGCTCCGGGACAGCCAACTATGGCTACACCTTC.